This is a list of T cell receptor beta chains from one sample in a study of T-cell memory formation after mild COVID-19. TCRdb called the 5' RACE reads again in MiXCR, with one record for every CDR3 protein. This sample has about 190,000 distinct CDR3 sequences, with around 30% found just once. Sequencing was done on a sample of PBMCs or a T cell subset sorted from them (not recorded which). The receptors stem from an adult woman who had mild COVID-19 (a few samples of this study predate the infection). Cell type and time point are not known. CDR3s include the opening cysteine and the closing phenylalanine or tryptophan. The D gene is left open where the match is weak. The size of a clone is reported for some rows only, either as once, few or many, or as a class for expanded clones.

abundance: few; v_gene: TRBV3-1; j_gene: TRBJ1-1; d_gene: -; CDR3aa: CASSPPRLNTEAFF; CDR3nt: TGTGCCAGCAGCCCCCCGAGGTTAAACACTGAAGCTTTCTTT
abundance: -; v_gene: TRBV12-3/TRBV12-4; j_gene: TRBJ1-6; d_gene: TRBD1; CDR3aa: CASSPGQGGNSPLHF; CDR3nt: TGTGCCAGCAGCCCCGGACAGGGAGGGAATTCACCCCTCCACTTT
abundance: few; v_gene: TRBV12-3/TRBV12-4; j_gene: TRBJ1-5; d_gene: -; CDR3aa: CASTTDLYQPQHF; CDR3nt: TGTGCCAGCACGACGGACCTATATCAGCCCCAGCATTTT
abundance: -; v_gene: TRBV7-2; j_gene: TRBJ2-5; d_gene: TRBD2; CDR3aa: CASSSAGGAETQYF; CDR3nt: TGTGCCAGCAGCTCAGCCGGGGGGGCAGAGACCCAGTACTTC
abundance: few; v_gene: TRBV27; j_gene: TRBJ2-1; d_gene: -; CDR3aa: CASSLSRQGNEQFF; CDR3nt: TGTGCCAGCAGTTTATCGAGGCAGGGGAATGAGCAGTTCTTC
abundance: -; v_gene: TRBV7-8; j_gene: TRBJ2-7; d_gene: TRBD2; CDR3aa: CASSLAAGAHYEQYF; CDR3nt: TGTGCCAGCAGCTTAGCAGCGGGGGCTCACTACGAGCAGTACTTC
abundance: few; v_gene: TRBV15; j_gene: TRBJ2-7; d_gene: -; CDR3aa: CATSRAGNYERYF; CDR3nt: TGTGCCACCAGCAGAGCAGGAAACTACGAGCGGTACTTC
abundance: few; v_gene: TRBV20-1; j_gene: TRBJ2-7; d_gene: -; CDR3aa: CSAPTGADEQYF; CDR3nt: TGCAGTGCTCCGACCGGGGCGGACGAGCAGTACTTC
abundance: few; v_gene: TRBV6-5; j_gene: TRBJ2-2; d_gene: -; CDR3aa: CAARPFGVTGELFF; CDR3nt: TGTGCCGCCCGACCTTTCGGGGTCACCGGGGAGCTGTTTTTT
abundance: -; v_gene: TRBV2; j_gene: TRBJ2-5; d_gene: -; CDR3aa: CASSEGLARGETQYF; CDR3nt: TGTGCCAGCAGTGAAGGGCTAGCACGAGGAGAGACCCAGTACTTC
abundance: -; v_gene: TRBV15; j_gene: TRBJ2-5; d_gene: -; CDR3aa: CATSSARLMETQYF; CDR3nt: TGTGCCACCAGCAGCGCCCGTCTGATGGAGACCCAGTACTTC
abundance: few; v_gene: TRBV15; j_gene: TRBJ2-5; d_gene: -; CDR3aa: CATSRAPGPLQETQYF; CDR3nt: TGTGCCACCAGCAGGGCCCCGGGACCGCTGCAAGAGACCCAGTACTTC
abundance: -; v_gene: TRBV11-2; j_gene: TRBJ2-1; d_gene: TRBD2; CDR3aa: CASSSAGLAGGYEQFF; CDR3nt: TGTGCCAGCAGCTCGGCGGGACTAGCAGGGGGGTATGAGCAGTTCTTC
abundance: few; v_gene: TRBV7-3; j_gene: TRBJ1-1; d_gene: -; CDR3aa: CASSPMEGVNTEAFF; CDR3nt: TGTGCCAGCAGCCCCATGGAGGGGGTGAACACTGAAGCTTTCTTT
abundance: few; v_gene: TRBV7-2; j_gene: TRBJ2-5; d_gene: -; CDR3aa: CASSRGGFSETQYF; CDR3nt: TGTGCCAGCAGCCGGGGCGGCTTCTCGGAGACCCAGTACTTC
abundance: few; v_gene: TRBV6-2/TRBV6-3; j_gene: TRBJ2-7; d_gene: -; CDR3aa: CASSYGAGDGYEQYF; CDR3nt: TGTGCCAGCAGTTACGGGGCAGGGGATGGCTACGAGCAGTACTTC
abundance: few; v_gene: TRBV10-3; j_gene: TRBJ1-1; d_gene: -; CDR3aa: CAISDGRGDTEAFF; CDR3nt: TGTGCCATCAGTGATGGCAGGGGAGACACTGAAGCTTTCTTT
abundance: -; v_gene: TRBV20-1; j_gene: TRBJ2-3; d_gene: -; CDR3aa: CSASGTDGTQYF; CDR3nt: TGCAGTGCTAGTGGCACAGATGGTACGCAGTATTTT
abundance: -; v_gene: TRBV19; j_gene: TRBJ2-7; d_gene: -; CDR3aa: CASSALSGYEQYF; CDR3nt: TGTGCCAGTAGTGCTTTAAGCGGGTACGAGCAGTACTTC
abundance: -; v_gene: TRBV6-5; j_gene: TRBJ1-1; d_gene: TRBD1; CDR3aa: CASSTTQGAKTEAFF; CDR3nt: TGTGCCAGCAGTACCACACAGGGGGCTAAGACTGAAGCTTTCTTT
abundance: few; v_gene: TRBV24-1; j_gene: TRBJ2-3; d_gene: -; CDR3aa: CATSDLRVDTQYF; CDR3nt: TGTGCCACCAGTGATTTGAGGGTGGATACGCAGTATTTT
abundance: few; v_gene: TRBV6-1; j_gene: TRBJ1-1; d_gene: -; CDR3aa: CASSEYQGTEAFF; CDR3nt: TGTGCCAGCAGTGAATATCAGGGTACTGAAGCTTTCTTT
abundance: -; v_gene: TRBV5-6; j_gene: TRBJ1-1; d_gene: -; CDR3aa: CASSLIGEPGAFF; CDR3nt: TGTGCCAGCAGCTTAATAGGGGAACCCGGAGCTTTCTTT
abundance: -; v_gene: TRBV4-1; j_gene: TRBJ2-7; d_gene: -; CDR3aa: CASSQVGLREGSYEQYF; CDR3nt: TGCGCCAGCAGCCAAGTGGGTTTGAGGGAAGGCTCCTACGAGCAGTACTTC
abundance: -; v_gene: TRBV19; j_gene: TRBJ2-1; d_gene: -; CDR3aa: CASSIVLGNEQFF; CDR3nt: TGTGCCAGTAGTATAGTTCTGGGGAATGAGCAGTTCTTC
abundance: -; v_gene: TRBV7-8; j_gene: TRBJ1-1; d_gene: TRBD1; CDR3aa: CASSAGTGGLSAFF; CDR3nt: TGTGCCAGCAGCGCAGGGACAGGGGGTCTTAGTGCTTTCTTT
abundance: -; v_gene: TRBV11-2; j_gene: TRBJ2-1; d_gene: -; CDR3aa: CASSYNRGGSNEQFF; CDR3nt: TGTGCCAGCAGTTACAACAGGGGAGGTAGCAATGAGCAGTTCTTC
abundance: -; v_gene: TRBV3-1; j_gene: TRBJ2-7; d_gene: -; CDR3aa: CASSQGGQAYEQYF; CDR3nt: TGTGCCAGCAGCCAAGGGGGACAAGCCTACGAGCAGTACTTC
abundance: few; v_gene: TRBV6-5; j_gene: TRBJ1-2; d_gene: -; CDR3aa: CASRGFTGNGYTF; CDR3nt: TGTGCCAGCAGGGGATTCACAGGGAACGGCTACACCTTC
abundance: few; v_gene: TRBV20-1; j_gene: TRBJ2-7; d_gene: -; CDR3aa: CSARGWGAGSSYEQYF; CDR3nt: TGCAGTGCTAGAGGATGGGGGGCAGGAAGCTCCTACGAGCAGTACTTC
abundance: -; v_gene: TRBV5-1; j_gene: TRBJ2-5; d_gene: -; CDR3aa: CASSLVRQVLETQYF; CDR3nt: TGCGCCAGCAGCTTGGTGCGCCAAGTTTTGGAGACCCAGTACTTC
abundance: -; v_gene: TRBV9; j_gene: TRBJ2-7; d_gene: -; CDR3aa: CASSVGWGREYEQYF; CDR3nt: TGTGCCAGCAGCGTAGGGTGGGGGCGAGAATACGAGCAGTACTTC
abundance: few; v_gene: TRBV5-1; j_gene: TRBJ2-1; d_gene: TRBD2; CDR3aa: CASSAGTSGGEQFF; CDR3nt: TGCGCCAGCAGCGCCGGGACTAGCGGTGGTGAGCAGTTCTTC
abundance: -; v_gene: TRBV20-1; j_gene: TRBJ1-6; d_gene: -; CDR3aa: CSASEDGNNSPLHF; CDR3nt: TGCAGTGCTAGCGAAGACGGAAATAATTCACCCCTCCACTTT
abundance: -; v_gene: TRBV4-1; j_gene: TRBJ2-1; d_gene: -; CDR3aa: CASSQVLALEQFF; CDR3nt: TGCGCCAGCAGCCAAGTTCTAGCTCTTGAGCAGTTCTTC
abundance: -; v_gene: TRBV12-3/TRBV12-4; j_gene: TRBJ1-1; d_gene: -; CDR3aa: CASSFQGFSAFF; CDR3nt: TGTGCCAGCAGTTTTCAAGGTTTTAGCGCTTTCTTT
abundance: -; v_gene: TRBV7-9; j_gene: TRBJ2-5; d_gene: -; CDR3aa: CASSDTAGTAQETQYF; CDR3nt: TGTGCCAGCAGCGATACTGCGGGGACAGCCCAAGAGACCCAGTACTTC
abundance: -; v_gene: TRBV29-1; j_gene: TRBJ2-7; d_gene: TRBD1; CDR3aa: CSARTRDRGDEQYF; CDR3nt: TGCAGCGCCAGAACCCGGGACAGGGGGGACGAGCAGTACTTC
abundance: -; v_gene: TRBV27; j_gene: TRBJ1-5; d_gene: TRBD1; CDR3aa: CASSSDRGNQPQHF; CDR3nt: TGTGCCAGCAGTTCCGACAGGGGGAACCAGCCCCAGCATTTT
abundance: many; v_gene: TRBV12-3/TRBV12-4; j_gene: TRBJ2-3; d_gene: TRBD1; CDR3aa: CASSWGQGTDTQYF; CDR3nt: TGTGCCAGCAGTTGGGGACAGGGCACAGATACGCAGTATTTT
abundance: few; v_gene: TRBV14; j_gene: TRBJ2-7; d_gene: TRBD1; CDR3aa: CASSFYRGPSYEQYF; CDR3nt: TGTGCCAGCAGCTTCTACAGGGGTCCTTCCTACGAGCAGTACTTC
abundance: -; v_gene: TRBV11-2; j_gene: TRBJ2-1; d_gene: TRBD1; CDR3aa: CASSLLGTGGYNEQFF; CDR3nt: TGTGCCAGCAGCTTACTCGGGACAGGGGGTTACAATGAGCAGTTCTTC